One sample yielded the 18 T cell receptor beta chains listed below, sequenced in a study of spatial heterogeneity in lung cancer. Study-level points and caveats: Tumors with more nonsynonymous mutations had more expanded intratumoral alpha and beta TCRs.

Their specific antigens are unknown. Time point denoted: sample taken at primary tumor resection. TCRdb itself ran the 5' RACE reads through MiXCR, one entry per CDR3 protein. The sample carries about 18,000 distinct CDR3 sequences, less than 8% recorded once. Sample: lung tumor tissue, taken at surgery. The receptors originated from a male donor with early-stage non-small cell lung cancer.

In this sample, this clonotype turned up many times. V is TRBV20-1 and J is TRBJ2-1; D remains ambiguous. The CDR3 sequence is 13 residues long. Germline-derived CDR1 and CDR2 are DFQATT and SNEGSKA (reference sequence). V was trimmed by 3 bases and J by 4 bases, leaving 10 bases between them. CDR3 coding DNA: TGCAGTGCTAGTCGGGCAGCATACAATGAGCAGTTCTTC. Protein sequence: CSASRAAYNEQFF.

The chain is built from TRBV9 and TRBJ2-7, with D possibly matching TRBD2 (6 bases). V lost 0 bases, J lost 5 bases, and 18 bases lay in between. The CDR3 consists of 16 residues. Germline CDR1 SGDLS, CDR2 YYNGEE. The CDR3 DNA sequence: TGTGCCAGCAGCGTAGCTACGGGAGCCCTTGGGGACGAGCAGTACTTC. Translation gives CASSVATGALGDEQYF.

There are a few counts of this clonotype. The chain combines TRBV27 with TRBJ1-1; TRBD1 is a possible D gene (6 bases). Trimming cost V 2 bases and J 5 bases, with 6 bases left between them. This CDR3 has 12 amino acids. Germline V gene lookup returns CDR1 MNHEY and CDR2 SMNVEV (reference sequence). The CDR3 loop is CASSLTGTEAFF. The CDR3 region has the DNA TGTGCCAGCAGTTTAACAGGGACTGAAGCTTTCTTT.

At least ten counts were recorded for this clonotype. The rearrangement links TRBV11-2 to TRBJ1-2; D is ambiguous. The CDR3 is 13 residues long. Trimming stripped 0 bases from V and 7 bases from J, with 9 bases between. CDR1 and CDR2 (germline): SGHAT, FQNNGV. In DNA form, the CDR3 reads TGTGCCAGCAGCTTAGAAGGTCGGATTGGCTACACCTTC. This encodes CASSLEGRIGYTF.

This clonotype has at least ten counts. V is TRBV12-3 or TRBV12-4 and J is TRBJ2-5; D might be TRBD2 (6 bases). Trimming cost V 6 bases and J 0 bases, with 11 bases left between them. The CDR3 runs to 14 residues. CDR3 protein: CASRLGGYQETQYF. The DNA for the CDR3 is TGTGCCAGCAGGTTGGGGGGTTACCAAGAGACCCAGTACTTC.

This clonotype has at least ten counts. V is TRBV12-3 or TRBV12-4 and J is TRBJ2-6; D is unclear. This CDR3 is built from 15 residues. V lost 5 bases, J lost 4 bases, and 12 bases lay in between. The DNA for the CDR3 is TGTGCCAGCAGTCCTAAGCTGGGAGGGGCCAACGTCCTGACTTTC. This gives the protein CASSPKLGGANVLTF.

The V gene is TRBV11-2, the J gene TRBJ2-1, with no clear D. V was pared by 5 bases and J by 10 bases, with 12 bases between. In germline, CDR1 is SGHAT, CDR2 FQNNGV. The CDR3 is made up of 12 amino acids. The CDR3 region has the DNA TGTGCCAGCAGCCTCGGACGATTCGAGCAGTTCTTC. Protein sequence: CASSLGRFEQFF.

The genes are TRBV7-6 and TRBJ2-7; D is possibly TRBD1 or TRBD2 (5 bases each). CDR3 length: 14 residues. The germline gives CDR1 SGHVS, CDR2 FNYEAQ. V lost 2 bases and J 4 bases, leaving 12 bases between the germline ends. The CDR3 DNA reads as TGTGCCAGCAGCTTATATACGGGACGGTACGAGCAGTACTTC. It translates to CASSLYTGRYEQYF.

This clonotype was found many times. This chain uses TRBV4-1 with TRBJ1-1, with 7 bases identical to TRBD1. This CDR3 contains 15 residues. After removal of 1 base from V and 1 base from J, the junction contained 3 bases not matched to a gene. Per the germline V gene, CDR1 is MGHRA and CDR2 is YSYEKL. The CDR3 DNA follows: TGCGCCAGCAGCCAAGGGGCAGGGGGGAACACTGAAGCTTTCTTT. It codes for CASSQGAGGNTEAFF.

This clonotype was recorded at least ten times. This rearrangement joins TRBV3-1 to TRBJ1-1; D unresolved. CDR1 and CDR2 (germline): LGHDT, YNNKEL (reference sequence). The CDR3 covers 14 residues. V was cut by 0 bases and J by 4 bases, with 9 bases left in between. CDR3 amino acids: CASSQDDVITEAFF. CDR3 DNA sequence: TGTGCCAGCAGCCAAGATGACGTAATCACTGAAGCTTTCTTT.

This clonotype was counted at least ten times. This sequence joins TRBV12-3 or TRBV12-4 and TRBJ1-5; 7 nucleotides line up with TRBD1. This CDR3 has 16 residues. The J segment lost 0 bases and the V segment lost 5 bases, leaving 7 bases of the junction unmatched. The CDR3 nucleotides are TGTGCCAGCAGTCCTGGGACAGTTTTTAGCAATCAGCCCCAGCATTTT. Translated: CASSPGTVFSNQPQHF.

This clonotype was observed many times. This chain uses TRBV27 with TRBJ2-4; 11 nucleotides match TRBD1. Germline V gene data show CDR1 as MNHEY and CDR2 as SMNVEV (reference sequence). This CDR3 contains 19 residues. V was pared by 1 base and J by 0 bases, with 8 bases of the junction left unmatched. CDR3 bases: TGTGCCAGCAGTTTATACGGGACAGGGGGTCCATTAGCCAAAAACATTCAGTACTTC. Residues: CASSLYGTGGPLAKNIQYF.

Ten or more counts support this clonotype. The J gene is TRBJ2-3, the V gene TRBV6-2 or TRBV6-3; D call uncertain. CDR1 MNHEY and CDR2 SVGEGT come from the germline V gene. There are 13 residues in the CDR3. Trimming left V 2 bases short and J 2 bases short, with 5 bases between. The CDR3 region is CASSYEVTDTQYF. The CDR3 DNA follows: TGTGCCAGCAGTTACGAGGTCACAGATACGCAGTATTTT.

This clonotype was seen repeatedly, ten times or more. The V and J genes are TRBV6-2 or TRBV6-3 and TRBJ1-1, with D uncertain. CDR1 is MNHEY, CDR2 SVGEGT, per germline. The CDR3 has 14 amino acids. Trimming removed 0 bases from V and 3 bases from J, with 8 bases in between. The CDR3 sequence: CASSYSGAYTEAFF. The CDR3 nucleotides are TGTGCCAGCAGTTACTCAGGCGCCTACACTGAAGCTTTCTTT.

This clonotype turned up a few times. The rearrangement joins TRBV7-2 to TRBJ2-1; D remains unclear. This CDR3 is built from 13 residues. Germline-derived CDR1 and CDR2 are SGHTA and FQGNSA. Trimming cost V 2 bases and J 6 bases, with 8 bases left between them. CDR3 amino acids: CASSLNFGNEQFF. CDR3 DNA sequence: TGTGCCAGCAGCTTAAATTTTGGCAATGAGCAGTTCTTC.

The chain combines TRBV5-4 with TRBJ2-1; TRBD1 matches 8 bases. The germline V gene encodes CDR1 SGHNT and CDR2 YYREEE (reference sequence). CDR3 length: 13 amino acids. The trim removed 6 bases at V and 6 bases at J, leaving 5 bases unmatched. CDR3 amino acids: CASTQGAINEQFF. In DNA form, the CDR3 reads TGTGCCAGCACCCAGGGGGCTATCAATGAGCAGTTCTTC.

Many counts were recorded for this clonotype. V gene TRBV5-4 combines with J gene TRBJ2-4; the D gene could be TRBD1 or TRBD2 (5 bases each). This CDR3 has 17 residues. Trimming stripped 4 bases from V and 0 bases from J, with 17 bases between. CDR1 and CDR2 (germline): SGHNT, YYREEE (reference sequence). CDR3 amino acids: CASSLWGSSEAKNIQYF. The CDR3 region has the DNA TGTGCCAGCAGCCTCTGGGGGAGTTCGGAAGCCAAAAACATTCAGTACTTC. Drawing the rest from reference TRBV5-4 and TRBJ2-4, the complete variable domain is ETGVTQSPTHLIKTRGQQVTLRCSSQSGHNTVSWYQQALGQGPQFIFQYYREEENGRGNFPPRFSGLQFPNYSSELNVNALELDDSALYLCASSLWGSSEAKNIQYFGAGTRLSVL.

This clonotype was picked up many times. The V call is TRBV6-1, the J call TRBJ1-3; 7 bases are a match to TRBD1. CDR1 is MNHNS, CDR2 SASEGT, per germline. Trimming took 4 bases from V and 4 from J; bases not matched to a gene: 10. This CDR3 has 16 residues. CDR3 sequence reads: CASSASPTGSGNTIYF. The CDR3 bases are TGTGCCAGCAGTGCCTCCCCGACAGGGAGCGGAAACACCATATATTTT.